The 6 T cell receptor beta chains below all came from one sample that was sequenced in a study of T cells after yellow fever vaccination. MiXCR, applied by TCRdb to the 5' RACE reads, yields one record per CDR3 protein. The data show some 500,000 distinct CDR3 sequences, approximately 13% seen once. Here the sequenced sample was PBMCs, taken on the day of the yellow fever booster vaccination. The receptors were sampled from a man under 40 who received the YFV17D yellow fever vaccine.

The J gene is TRBJ2-1, the V gene TRBV7-8; 7 bases are a match to TRBD2. The germline gives CDR1 SGHVS, CDR2 FQNEAQ. V trimming: 7 bases; J trimming: 1 base; junction bases outside the gene matches: 10. This CDR3 is 16 amino acids long. For the CDR3, the DNA is TGTGCCAGCACCGAAGGAGCGGGATTGTCCTACAATGAGCAGTTCTTC. This encodes CASTEGAGLSYNEQFF.

This clonotype was detected only a few times. This chain connects TRBV20-1 to TRBJ1-1; D perhaps matches TRBD1 (5 bases). The germline gives CDR1 DFQATT, CDR2 SNEGSKA (reference sequence). V lost 5 bases to trimming and J lost 7 bases, with 11 bases between them. This CDR3 spans 11 amino acids. CDR3 in DNA: TGCAGTGCTGGGCGGGACGGTGAAGCTTTCTTT. Protein product: CSAGRDGEAFF.

The table lists this clonotype with a few counts. V gene TRBV30 combines with J gene TRBJ1-5; tentatively, D is TRBD1 (6 bases). V shed 0 bases and J shed 4 bases, with 19 bases lying between them. CDR1 is GTSNPN and CDR2 is SVGIG in the germline V gene (reference sequence). The CDR3 is 17 residues long. The CDR3 sequence: CAWSVIGGAPINQPQHF. For the CDR3, the DNA is TGTGCCTGGAGTGTAATAGGGGGTGCCCCCATTAATCAGCCCCAGCATTTT.

The rearrangement joins TRBV10-3 to TRBJ2-3, with TRBD2 matching 8 bases. The germline gives CDR1 ENHRY, CDR2 SYGVKD. The ends lost 8 bases at V and 5 bases at J; junction bases unmatched: 3. The CDR3 spans 12 residues. DNA of the CDR3: TGTGCCATCCGGGGGGGGGAAGATACGCAGTATTTT. Encoded protein: CAIRGGEDTQYF.

The rearrangement joins TRBV4-2 to TRBJ2-1; 9 nucleotides align to TRBD1. This CDR3 is built from 18 residues. The ends lost 2 bases at V and 6 bases at J; junction bases unmatched: 14. Germline loops: CDR1 LGHNA, CDR2 YNFKEQ. CDR3 DNA sequence: TGTGCCAGCAGCCAAACCGGGACAGGGTTTTTTTTAGGCAATGAGCAGTTCTTC. Amino acid sequence: CASSQTGTGFFLGNEQFF.

V is TRBV20-1 and J is TRBJ1-1; D is perhaps TRBD1 (5 bases). The CDR3 runs to 12 residues. In germline, CDR1 is DFQATT, CDR2 SNEGSKA (reference sequence). The ends were cut back, 7 bases at V and 3 bases at J, with 12 bases in the middle. CDR3 in DNA: TGCAGTGGAGAGGGGATGGACACTGAAGCTTTCTTT. Its protein is CSGEGMDTEAFF.